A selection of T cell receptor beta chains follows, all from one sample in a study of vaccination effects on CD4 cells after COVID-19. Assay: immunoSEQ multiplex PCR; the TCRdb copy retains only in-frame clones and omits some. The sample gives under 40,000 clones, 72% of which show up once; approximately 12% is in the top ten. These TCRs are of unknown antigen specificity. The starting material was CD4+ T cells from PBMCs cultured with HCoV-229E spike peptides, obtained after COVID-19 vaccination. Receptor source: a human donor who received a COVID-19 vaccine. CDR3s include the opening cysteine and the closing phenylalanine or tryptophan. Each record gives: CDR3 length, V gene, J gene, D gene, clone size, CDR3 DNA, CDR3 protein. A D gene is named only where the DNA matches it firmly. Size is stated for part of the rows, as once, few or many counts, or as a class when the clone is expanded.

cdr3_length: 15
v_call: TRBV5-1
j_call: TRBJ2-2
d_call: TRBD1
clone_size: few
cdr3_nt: TGCGCCAGCAGCCCCGGGACAGCGAACACCGGGGAGCTGTTTTTT
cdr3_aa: CASSPGTANTGELFF

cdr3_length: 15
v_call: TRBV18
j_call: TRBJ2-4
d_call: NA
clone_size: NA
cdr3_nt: TGTGCCAGCTCACGTCGGGGGGCGGCCAAAAACATTCAGTACTTC
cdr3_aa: CASSRRGAAKNIQYF

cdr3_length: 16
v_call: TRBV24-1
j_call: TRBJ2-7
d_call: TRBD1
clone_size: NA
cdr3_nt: TGTGCCACCAGTGATTTGCTCCCCGGGACAGGGCCAATCATGTACTTC
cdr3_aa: CATSDLLPGTGPIMYF

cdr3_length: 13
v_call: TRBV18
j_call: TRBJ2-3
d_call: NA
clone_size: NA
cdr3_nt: TGTGCCAGCTCACCGGGGCTCGATTCTACGCAGTATTTT
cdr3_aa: CASSPGLDSTQYF

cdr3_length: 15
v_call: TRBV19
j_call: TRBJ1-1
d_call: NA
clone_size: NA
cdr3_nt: TGTGCCAGTGAAACAGCTCCCGGTAGAACTATTGAAGCTTTCTTT
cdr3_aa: CASETAPGRTIEAFF

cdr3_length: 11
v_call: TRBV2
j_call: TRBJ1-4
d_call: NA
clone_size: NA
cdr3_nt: TGTGCCAGCAGTGAAGGACAGACCGTGTTTTTT
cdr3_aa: CASSEGQTVFF

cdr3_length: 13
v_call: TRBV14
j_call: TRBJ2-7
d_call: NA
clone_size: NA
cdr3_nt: TGTGCCAGCAGCCAAGACAGGGTGCGCGAGCAGTACTTC
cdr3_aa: CASSQDRVREQYF

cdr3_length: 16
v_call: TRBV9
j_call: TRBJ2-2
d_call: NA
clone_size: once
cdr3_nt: TGTGCCAGCAGCGTAACTGGGCAGGGGTACACCGGGGAGCTGTTTTTT
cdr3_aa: CASSVTGQGYTGELFF

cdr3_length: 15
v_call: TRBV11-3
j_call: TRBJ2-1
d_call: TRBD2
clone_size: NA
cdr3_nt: TGTGCCAGCAGCCTACTAGCGGGAGGATACAATGAGCAGTTCTTC
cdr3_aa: CASSLLAGGYNEQFF

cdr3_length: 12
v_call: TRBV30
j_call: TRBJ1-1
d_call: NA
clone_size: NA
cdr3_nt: TGTGCCTGGAGCGATCAAGCCCTCGAAGCTTTCTTT
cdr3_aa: CAWSDQALEAFF

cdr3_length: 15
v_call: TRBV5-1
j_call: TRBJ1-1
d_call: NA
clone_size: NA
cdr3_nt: TGCGCCAGCAGCTGGGAAGGGACGGTCAACACTGAAGCTTTCTTT
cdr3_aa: CASSWEGTVNTEAFF

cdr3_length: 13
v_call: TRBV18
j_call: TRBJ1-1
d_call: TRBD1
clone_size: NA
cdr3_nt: TGTGCCAGCTCACAAACAGGGGGCACTGAAGCTTTCTTT
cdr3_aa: CASSQTGGTEAFF

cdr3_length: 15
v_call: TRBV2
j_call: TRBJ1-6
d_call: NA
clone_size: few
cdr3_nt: TGTGCCAGCAGTGGGATTTCGGGGGCGATGGGGCCCCTCCACTTT
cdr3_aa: CASSGISGAMGPLHF

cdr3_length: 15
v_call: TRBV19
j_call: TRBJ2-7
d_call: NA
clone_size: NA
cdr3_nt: TGTGCCAGTAGTATAGACCGGGACTCGGACTACGAGCAGTACTTC
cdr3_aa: CASSIDRDSDYEQYF

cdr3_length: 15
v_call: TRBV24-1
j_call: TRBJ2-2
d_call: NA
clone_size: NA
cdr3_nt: TGTGCCACCAGTGATTTGTGGGTGGAAACCGGGGAGCTGTTTTTT
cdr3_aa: CATSDLWVETGELFF

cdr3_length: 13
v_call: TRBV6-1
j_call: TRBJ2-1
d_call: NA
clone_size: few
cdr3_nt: TGTGCCAGCAGTGAATTAGCGAAGTTAGGTCTGTTCTTC
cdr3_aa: CASSELAKLGLFF

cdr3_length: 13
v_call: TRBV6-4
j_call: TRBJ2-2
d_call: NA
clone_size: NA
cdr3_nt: TGTGCCAGCAGTAGGGGCCCCACCGGGGAGCTGTTTTTT
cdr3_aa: CASSRGPTGELFF

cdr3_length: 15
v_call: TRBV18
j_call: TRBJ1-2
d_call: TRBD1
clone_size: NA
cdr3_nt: TGTGCCAGCTCACCGACAGGGGCCAACTATAATAGCTACACCTTC
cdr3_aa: CASSPTGANYNSYTF

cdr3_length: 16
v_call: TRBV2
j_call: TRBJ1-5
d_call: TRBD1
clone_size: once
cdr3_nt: TGTGCCAGCAGTGAAGCGCTGGGGAGGGGGCCTCAGCCCCAGCATTTT
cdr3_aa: CASSEALGRGPQPQHF

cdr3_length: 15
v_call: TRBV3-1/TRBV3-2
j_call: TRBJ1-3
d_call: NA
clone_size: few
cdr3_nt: TGTGCCAGCAGGCAACGGGGACGCGGAGGAAACACCATATATTTT
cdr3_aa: CASRQRGRGGNTIYF

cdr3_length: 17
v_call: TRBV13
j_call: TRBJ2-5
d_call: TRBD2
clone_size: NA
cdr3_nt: TGTGCCAGCAGCCAGGGACTAGCGGGGGGGGTCCAAGAGACCCAGTACTTC
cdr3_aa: CASSQGLAGGVQETQYF

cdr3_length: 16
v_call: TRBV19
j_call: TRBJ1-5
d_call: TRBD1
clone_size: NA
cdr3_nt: TGTGCCAGTAGTTCAATACAGGGGGCAGGTGAACAGCCCCAGCATTTT
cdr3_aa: CASSSIQGAGEQPQHF

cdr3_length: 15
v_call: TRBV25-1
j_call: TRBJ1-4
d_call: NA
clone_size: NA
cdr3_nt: TGTGCCAGCAGTGGGGGGTTTTCGACTAATGAAAAACTGTTTTTT
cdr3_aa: CASSGGFSTNEKLFF

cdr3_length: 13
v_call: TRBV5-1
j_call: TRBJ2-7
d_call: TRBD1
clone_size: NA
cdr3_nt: TGCGCCAGCAGCTACACAGGGGGCTACGAGCAGTACTTC
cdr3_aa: CASSYTGGYEQYF

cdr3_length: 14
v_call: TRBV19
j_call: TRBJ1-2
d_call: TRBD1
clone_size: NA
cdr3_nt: TGTGCCAGTAGTATAGACAGGGGGATAGGTGGCTACACCTTC
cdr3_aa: CASSIDRGIGGYTF

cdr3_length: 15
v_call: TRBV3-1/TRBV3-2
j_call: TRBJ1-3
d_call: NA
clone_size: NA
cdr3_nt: TGTGCCAGCAGACAGGGCTTTAACTCTGGAAACACCATATATTTT
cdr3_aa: CASRQGFNSGNTIYF

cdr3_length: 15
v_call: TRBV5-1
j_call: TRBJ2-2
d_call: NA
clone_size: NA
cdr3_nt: TGCGCCAGCAGCCCCTCCCCCGTTAACACCGGGGAGCTGTTTTTT
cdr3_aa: CASSPSPVNTGELFF

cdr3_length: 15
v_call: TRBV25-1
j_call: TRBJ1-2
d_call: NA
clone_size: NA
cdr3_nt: TGTGCCAGCAGCCCCCCGGGACATTCTAACTATGGCTACACCTTC
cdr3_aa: CASSPPGHSNYGYTF

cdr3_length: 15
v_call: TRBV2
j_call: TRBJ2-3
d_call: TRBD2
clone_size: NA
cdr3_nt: TGTGCCAGCAGTGGCCGTAGCGGGAGTACAGATACGCAGTATTTT
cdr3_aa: CASSGRSGSTDTQYF

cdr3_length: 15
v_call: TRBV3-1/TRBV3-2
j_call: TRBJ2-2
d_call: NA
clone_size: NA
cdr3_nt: TGTGCCAGCAGCCAAGAGGTTGCGCTAACCGGGGAGCTGTTTTTT
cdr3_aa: CASSQEVALTGELFF

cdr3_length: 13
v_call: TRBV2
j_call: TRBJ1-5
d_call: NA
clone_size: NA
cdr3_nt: TGTGCCAGCAGTGATGAGATCGATCAGCCCCAGCATTTT
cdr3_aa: CASSDEIDQPQHF

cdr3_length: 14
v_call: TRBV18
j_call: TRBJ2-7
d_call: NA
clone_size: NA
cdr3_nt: TGTGCCAGCTCACCACCGGCACAACCCTACGAGCAGTACTTC
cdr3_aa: CASSPPAQPYEQYF

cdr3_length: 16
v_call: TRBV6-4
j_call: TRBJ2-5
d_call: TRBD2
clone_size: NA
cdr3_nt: TGTGCCAGCAGGAGACCGGGACTAGCGTTGCAAGAGACCCAGTACTTC
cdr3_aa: CASRRPGLALQETQYF

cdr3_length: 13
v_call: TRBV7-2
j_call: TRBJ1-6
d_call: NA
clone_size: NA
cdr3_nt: TGTGCCAGCAGCTTAGACCCAGATTCACCCCTCCACTTT
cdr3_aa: CASSLDPDSPLHF

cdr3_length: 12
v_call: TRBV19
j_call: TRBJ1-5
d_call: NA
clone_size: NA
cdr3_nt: TGTGCCAGTAGTGGAGAATATCAGCCCCAGCATTTT
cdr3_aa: CASSGEYQPQHF

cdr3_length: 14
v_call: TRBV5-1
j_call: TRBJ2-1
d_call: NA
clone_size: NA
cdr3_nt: TGCGCCAGCACCGCGGGATCTCAAAGCAATGAGCAGTTCTTC
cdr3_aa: CASTAGSQSNEQFF

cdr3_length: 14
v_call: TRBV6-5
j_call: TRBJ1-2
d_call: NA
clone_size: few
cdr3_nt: TGTGCCAGCAGTTACGGTGGGGATTCCAACGGCTACACCTTC
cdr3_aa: CASSYGGDSNGYTF

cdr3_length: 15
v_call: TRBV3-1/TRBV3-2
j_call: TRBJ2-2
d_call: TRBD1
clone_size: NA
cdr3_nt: TGTGCCAGCAGCCATGGACAGGGAAAGACCGGGGAGCTGTTTTTT
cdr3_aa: CASSHGQGKTGELFF

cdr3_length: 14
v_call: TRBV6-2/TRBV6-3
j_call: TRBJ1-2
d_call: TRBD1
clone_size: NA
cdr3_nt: TGTGCCAGCAGTTTAGCCCAGGGGGCGGATGGCTACACCTTC
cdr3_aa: CASSLAQGADGYTF

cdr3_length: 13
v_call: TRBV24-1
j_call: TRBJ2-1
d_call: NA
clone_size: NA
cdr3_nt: TGTGCCACCAGTGACCCCCTCAGGGGCGAGCAGTTCTTC
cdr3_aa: CATSDPLRGEQFF

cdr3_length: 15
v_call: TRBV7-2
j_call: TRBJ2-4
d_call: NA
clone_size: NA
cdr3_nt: TGTGCCAGCAGCTTAGGACTTCTAGCCAAAAACATTCAGTACTTC
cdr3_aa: CASSLGLLAKNIQYF

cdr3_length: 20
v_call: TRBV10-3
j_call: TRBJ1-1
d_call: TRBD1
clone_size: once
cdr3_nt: TGTGCCATCAGGGGGGGATTAGGGACAGGGGGCGAAGGTCGGGGGACTGAAGCTTTCTTT
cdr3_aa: CAIRGGLGTGGEGRGTEAFF

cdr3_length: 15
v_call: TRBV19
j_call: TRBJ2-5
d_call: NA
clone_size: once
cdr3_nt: TGTGCCAGTAGTATTGGCTGGGCAGGACAAGAGACCCAGTACTTC
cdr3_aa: CASSIGWAGQETQYF

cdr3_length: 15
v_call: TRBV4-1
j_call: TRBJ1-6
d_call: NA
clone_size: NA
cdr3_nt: TGCGCCAGCAGCCCCAATAGCGCCTATAATTCACCCCTCCACTTT
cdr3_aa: CASSPNSAYNSPLHF

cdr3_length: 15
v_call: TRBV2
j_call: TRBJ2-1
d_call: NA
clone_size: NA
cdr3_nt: TGTGCCACCTTATTGTACCGGGACACCCACAATGAGCAGTTCTTC
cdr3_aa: CATLLYRDTHNEQFF

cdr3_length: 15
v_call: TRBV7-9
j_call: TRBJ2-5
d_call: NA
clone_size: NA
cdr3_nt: TGTGCCAGCAGCTTACGGCTAGCGTCTCAAGAGACCCAGTACTTC
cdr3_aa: CASSLRLASQETQYF

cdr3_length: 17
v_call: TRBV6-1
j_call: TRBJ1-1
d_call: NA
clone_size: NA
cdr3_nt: TGTGCCAGCAGTGAATCGTCAGTGGGCAGGGTCGACACTGAAGCTTTCTTT
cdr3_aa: CASSESSVGRVDTEAFF

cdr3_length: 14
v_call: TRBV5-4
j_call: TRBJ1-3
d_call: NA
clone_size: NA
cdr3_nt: TGTGCCAGCAGCTTTTACGGGTCTGGAAACACCATATATTTT
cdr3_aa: CASSFYGSGNTIYF

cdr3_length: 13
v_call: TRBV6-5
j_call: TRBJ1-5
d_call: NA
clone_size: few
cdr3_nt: TGTGCCAGCAGTTACGATGGCAATCAGCCCCAGCATTTT
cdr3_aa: CASSYDGNQPQHF

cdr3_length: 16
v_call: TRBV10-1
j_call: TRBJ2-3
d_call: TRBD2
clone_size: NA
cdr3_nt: TGCGCCAGCAGGGCCGGACTAGCGGGGGCCACAGATACGCAGTATTTT
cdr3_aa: CASRAGLAGATDTQYF

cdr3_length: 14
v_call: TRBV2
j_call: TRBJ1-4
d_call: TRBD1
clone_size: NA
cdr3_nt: TGTGCCAGCAGGTCCGGGACAGGTGATGAAAAACTGTTTTTT
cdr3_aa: CASRSGTGDEKLFF

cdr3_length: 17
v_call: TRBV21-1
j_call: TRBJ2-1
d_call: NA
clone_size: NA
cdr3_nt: TGTGCCAGCAGCAAAGCGGGGCGGGACAGGGGACGCAATGAGCAGTTCTTC
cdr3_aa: CASSKAGRDRGRNEQFF

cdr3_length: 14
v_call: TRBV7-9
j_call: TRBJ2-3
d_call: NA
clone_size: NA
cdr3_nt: TGTGCCAGCAGGCCAGGGACCTACACAGATACGCAGTATTTT
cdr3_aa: CASRPGTYTDTQYF

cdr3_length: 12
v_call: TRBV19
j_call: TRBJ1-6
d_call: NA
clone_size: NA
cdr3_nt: TGTGCCAGTAGCGACAGAGGCTCACCCCTCCACTTT
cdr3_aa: CASSDRGSPLHF

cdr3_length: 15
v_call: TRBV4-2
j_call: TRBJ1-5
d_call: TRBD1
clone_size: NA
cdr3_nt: TGTGCCAGCAGCCCGGACAGGGTTAGCAATCAGCCCCAGCATTTT
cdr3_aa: CASSPDRVSNQPQHF

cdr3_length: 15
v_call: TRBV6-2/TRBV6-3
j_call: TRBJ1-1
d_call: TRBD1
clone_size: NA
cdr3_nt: TGTGCCAGCAGCCCCGTTGGACAGGGACTCACTGAAGCTTTCTTT
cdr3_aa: CASSPVGQGLTEAFF

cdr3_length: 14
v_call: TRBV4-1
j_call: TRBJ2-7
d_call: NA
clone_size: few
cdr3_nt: TGCGCCAGCAGCCAAGATCGGCCTCGGGGAGAGCAGTACTTC
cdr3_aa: CASSQDRPRGEQYF

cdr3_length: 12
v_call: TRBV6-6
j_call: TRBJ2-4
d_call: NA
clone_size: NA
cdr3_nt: TGTGCCAGCAGTCCCGACTCAAACATTCAGTACTTC
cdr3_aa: CASSPDSNIQYF

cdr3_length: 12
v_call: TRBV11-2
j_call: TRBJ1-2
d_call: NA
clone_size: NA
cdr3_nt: TGTGCCAGCAGCTTTATTGGGAATGGCTACACCTTC
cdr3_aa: CASSFIGNGYTF